These 24 T cell receptor beta chains were all obtained from the same sample, sequenced in a study of blood T cell repertoires in COVID-19. The assay was immunoSEQ multiplex PCR, and TCRdb's table has in-frame clones only and misses some. This table holds some 670,000 clones, 70% to 90% found once. The specimen sequenced was peripheral blood. These receptors came from a woman younger than 30 with acute or convalescent COVID-19.

This clone was counted a single time. This chain joins TRBV3-1 (or the pseudogene TRBV3-2) and TRBJ2-2; no firm D call. V was clipped by 5 bases and J by 5 bases, with 15 bases between them. This CDR3 has 15 residues. The germline V gene encodes CDR1 LGHDT and CDR2 YNNKEL (reference sequence). The CDR3 region has the DNA TGTGCCAGCAGCACGAACTTGGAGAGTACCGGGGAGCTGTTTTTT. It encodes CASSTNLESTGELFF.

This clone was detected only once. The rearrangement links TRBV6-5 to TRBJ1-2; no reliable D call. The V gene lost 6 bases and the J gene lost 0 bases, with 8 bases spanning the gap. The CDR3 consists of 13 residues. Germline assignment: CDR1 MNHEY and CDR2 SVGAGI. CDR3 in amino acids: CASSRLANYGYTF. The CDR3 region has the DNA TGTGCCAGCAGCCGGTTGGCTAACTATGGCTACACCTTC.

The CDR3 sequence: CATSDGGGRETQYF. The CDR3 bases are TGTGCCACCAGTGATGGCGGGGGAAGAGAGACCCAGTACTTC. The rearrangement joins TRBV24-1 to TRBJ2-5, with TRBD2 identical over 7 bases. The CDR3 runs 14 residues. V dropped 3 bases and J dropped 4; count of bases not matched to a gene: 4. The germline V gene has CDR1 KGHDR and CDR2 SFDVKD.

The chain joins TRBV29-1 to TRBJ1-1; a weak D match, TRBD1 (6 bases). CDR1 SQVTM and CDR2 ANQGSEA come from the germline V gene. The V end lost 6 bases, the J end lost 6 bases, and 20 bases lay between the germline ends. The CDR3 consists of 14 residues. The CDR3 loop reads CSVRGQRKDSEAFF. The CDR3 bases are TGCAGCGTACGAGGACAGCGGAAGGACTCTGAAGCTTTCTTT.

The table lists this clone with a few counts. The rearrangement uses TRBV18 and TRBJ1-3; TRBD1 agrees at 7 bases. The length of the CDR3 is 16 residues. Germline values: CDR1 KGHSH, CDR2 LQKENI. The junction had 8 bases not matched to a gene; V was cut back by 6 bases and J by 0 bases. As DNA, the CDR3 is TGTGCCAGCTCCCCAGACAGGGACGGCTCTGGAAACACCATATATTTT. It codes for CASSPDRDGSGNTIYF.

The gene calls are TRBV14 and TRBJ2-1; 7 bases are a match to TRBD2. V gave up 4 bases and J gave up 0 bases; unmatched junction bases: 6. CDR1 is SGHDN, CDR2 FVKESK, per germline. CDR3 length: 16 residues. CDR3: CASSLLGGSSYNEQFF. For the CDR3, the DNA is TGTGCCAGCAGCCTCCTCGGGGGGAGCTCCTACAATGAGCAGTTCTTC. Variable domain in full (rest from reference TRBV14 and TRBJ2-1): EAGVTQFPSHSVIEKGQTVTLRCDPISGHDNLYWYRRVMGKEIKFLLHFVKESKQDESGMPNNRFLAERTGGTYSTLKVQPAELEDSGVYFCASSLLGGSSYNEQFFGPGTRLTVL.

This clone is a singleton in its sample. CDR3 in amino acids: CASRQGVNSPLHF. The CDR3 DNA follows: TGTGCCTCCAGACAGGGGGTTAACTCACCCCTCCACTTT. The rearrangement links TRBV19 to TRBJ1-6; 9 bases line up with TRBD1. J lost 10 bases, V lost 11 bases, and 9 bases had no gene match. In germline, CDR1 is LNHDA, CDR2 SQIVND (reference sequence). The CDR3 consists of 13 residues.

This clone has just one count. CDR3 DNA sequence: TGCGCCAGCAGCCAAATCGGAGACACCGGGGAGCTGTTTTTT. It codes for CASSQIGDTGELFF. The rearrangement links TRBV4-1 to TRBJ2-2; D remains ambiguous. The CDR3 is 14 amino acids. With 2 bases removed from V and 3 bases from J, the gap between germline ends came to 7 bases. Germline V gene lookup returns CDR1 MGHRA and CDR2 YSYEKL.

The chain couples TRBV6-5 to TRBJ1-1; 7 positions match TRBD1. CDR1 is MNHEY and CDR2 is SVGAGI in the germline V gene. The CDR3 runs 14 residues. J lost 2 bases, V lost 5 bases, and 5 bases had no gene match. CDR3: CASSRGQSNTEAFF. CDR3 in DNA: TGTGCCAGCAGTAGGGGACAGTCAAACACTGAAGCTTTCTTT.

The chain employs TRBV30 and TRBJ2-2, with a weak D call TRBD2 (7 bases). Trimming took off 4 bases at V and 6 bases at J, with 18 bases between the two ends. Germline V gives CDR1 GTSNPN, CDR2 SVGIG (reference sequence). CDR3 length: 15 amino acids. This CDR3 is CAWTSWGGAAGELFF. DNA for the CDR3: TGTGCCTGGACATCCTGGGGGGGCGCCGCCGGGGAGCTGTTTTTT. Drawing the rest from reference TRBV30 and TRBJ2-2, the complete variable domain is SQTIHQWPATLVQPVGSPLSLECTVEGTSNPNLYWYRQAAGRGLQLLFYSVGIGQISSEVPQNLSASRPQDRQFILSSKKLLLSDSGFYLCAWTSWGGAAGELFFGEGSRLTVL.

This clone was found once. The chain links TRBV5-1 to TRBJ2-7; maybe TRBD2 (5 bases). V was pared by 0 bases and J by 0 bases, with 13 bases between. This CDR3 spans 16 amino acids. The germline CDR1 and CDR2 sequences are SGHRS and YFSETQ. DNA for the CDR3: TGCGCCAGCAGCTTGGAGAGGCCGGGGAGCTCCTACGAGCAGTACTTC. Translating it yields CASSLERPGSSYEQYF.

To note about this clone: An end of the junction does not agree with germline; a read error may underlie this. The chain uses TRBV6-5 and TRBJ1-1, with no clear D. The CDR3 has 14 residues. Germline V gives CDR1 MNHEY, CDR2 SVGAGI. The CDR3: CASSYSGPATGAFF. CDR3 coding DNA: TGTGCCAGCAGTTACTCTGGGCCCGCCACTGGAGCTTTCTTT.

The chain links TRBV28 to TRBJ2-7; maybe TRBD2 (7 bases). The length of the CDR3 is 16 residues. The ends were cut back, 7 bases at V and 0 bases at J, with 19 bases in the middle. Germline CDR1 reads MDHEN; CDR2 reads SYDVKM. CDR3 sequence (DNA): TGTGCCAGCACTCCTGGGGGGGGCCCGGTCTCCTACGAGCAGTACTTC. It yields the protein CASTPGGGPVSYEQYF. The entire variable domain, with the rest obtained from reference TRBV28 and TRBJ2-7, is as follows: DVKVTQSSRYLVKRTGEKVFLECVQDMDHENMFWYRQDPGLGLRLIYFSYDVKMKEKGDIPEGYSVSREKKERFSLILESASTNQTSMYLCASTPGGGPVSYEQYFGPGTRLTVT.

The rearrangement uses TRBV24-1 and TRBJ1-2; D gene uncertain. This CDR3 is 11 amino acids long. Trimming left V 7 bases short and J 7 bases short, with 9 bases between. Germline CDR1 and CDR2: KGHDR and SFDVKD. The DNA of the CDR3 is TGTGCCACCAGCCAGCGGGGTGGCTACACCTTC. Encoded protein: CATSQRGGYTF.

Comment on this clone: The junction differs from germline at one of its ends, possibly a read error. This rearrangement joins TRBV7-2 to TRBJ2-2; 8 bases are shared with TRBD2. Germline V lookup: CDR1 SGHTA, CDR2 FQGNSA. This CDR3 has 16 residues. The CDR3 nucleotides are TGTGCCAGCAGCTTCCCTACGACTAGCGCCTCCGGCGAGCTGTTTTTT. Translated, it gives CASSFPTTSASGELFF.

The chain couples TRBV7-2 to TRBJ1-3; D not certain. V was clipped by 5 bases and J by 1 base, with 15 bases between them. Germline CDR1 reads SGHTA; CDR2 reads FQGNSA. The CDR3 has 16 residues. The DNA of the CDR3 is TGTGCCAGCAGCCTAGGGTCCCAGCGATCTGGAAACACCATATATTTT. Translated, it gives CASSLGSQRSGNTIYF.

The chain recombines TRBV7-2 with TRBJ2-2; 11 positions match TRBD2. Unmatched junction bases numbered 8, after V lost 5 bases and J lost 3 bases. Germline values: CDR1 SGHTA, CDR2 FQGNSA. The CDR3 covers 17 residues. This CDR3 reads CASSPRTSGRYTGELFF. CDR3 nucleotides: TGTGCCAGCAGCCCCAGGACTAGCGGGCGATACACCGGGGAGCTGTTTTTT. Using reference TRBV7-2 and TRBJ2-2 for the parts outside the CDR3, the full variable domain is GAGVSQSPSNKVTEKGKDVELRCDPISGHTALYWYRQSLGQGLEFLIYFQGNSAPDKSGLPSDRFSAERTGGSVSTLTIQRTQQEDSAVYLCASSPRTSGRYTGELFFGEGSRLTVL.

The chain carries TRBV2 and TRBJ2-7, with 7 bases matching TRBD1. The germline V gene encodes CDR1 SNHLY and CDR2 FYNNEI. The ends lost 4 bases at V and 5 bases at J; junction bases unmatched: 8. There are 14 residues in the CDR3. CDR3 region: CASSADRAPDEQYF. In DNA, the CDR3 is TGTGCCAGCAGTGCCGACAGGGCGCCGGACGAGCAGTACTTC.

This clone was counted once. The chain joins TRBV5-1 to TRBJ1-2; no clear D. This CDR3 has 13 amino acids. Germline-derived CDR1 and CDR2 are SGHRS and YFSETQ. The V and J ends lost 4 bases and 4 bases respectively, with 11 bases between them. CDR3 nucleotides: TGCGCCAGCAGCGTTAGGGAGCTCTATGGCTACACCTTC. It translates to CASSVRELYGYTF.

The J gene is TRBJ2-3, the V gene TRBV24-1, with 7 bases fitting TRBD2. The trim removed 7 bases at V and 0 bases at J, leaving 3 bases unmatched. The CDR3 totals 14 residues. Germline CDR1 is KGHDR and CDR2 is SFDVKD. CDR3 sequence (DNA): TGTGCCACCAGCGGGGACTACAGCACAGATACGCAGTATTTT. It specifies CATSGDYSTDTQYF.

This CDR3 reads CASSLVGDSFYEQYF. The CDR3 nucleotides are TGTGCCAGCAGCTTAGTGGGGGACAGCTTTTACGAGCAGTACTTC. This chain uses TRBV11-2 with TRBJ2-7; 7 bases line up with TRBD1. The germline V gene has CDR1 SGHAT and CDR2 FQNNGV. The CDR3 consists of 15 residues. V lost 1 base to trimming and J lost 4 bases; unmatched junction nucleotides: 7.

The chain has TRBV4-3 and TRBJ2-2; 8 nucleotides line up with TRBD2. Germline CDR1 LGHNA, CDR2 YSLEER. The junction had 4 bases not matched to a gene; V was cut back by 2 bases and J by 2 bases. This CDR3 contains 16 residues. CDR3 bases: TGCGCCAGCAGCCAACCGGCGGGGGGAAACACCGGGGAGCTGTTTTTT. Protein sequence: CASSQPAGGNTGELFF.

The chain is built from TRBV5-1 and TRBJ2-1; the match to TRBD1 covers 8 bases. This CDR3 has 18 residues. The V and J ends lost 1 base and 0 bases, in that order; junction bases with no gene match: 9. Germline V gene lookup returns CDR1 SGHRS and CDR2 YFSETQ. CDR3 coding DNA: TGCGCCAGCAGCTTGAAGTCAGGGGGCCCCTACTCCTACAATGAGCAGTTCTTC. This codes for CASSLKSGGPYSYNEQFF.

The gene calls are TRBV11-2 and TRBJ2-6; perhaps TRBD1 as D (5 bases). CDR1 and CDR2 from the germline V gene are SGHAT and FQNNGV. The CDR3 runs 18 residues. Trimming stripped 1 base from V and 1 base from J, with 14 bases between. CDR3: CASSLVLRVVSGANVLTF. The CDR3, as DNA: TGTGCCAGCAGCTTAGTGCTCAGGGTAGTGTCTGGGGCCAACGTCCTGACTTTC.